This T cell receptor (beta chain) stems from a study of cytomegalovirus exposure and HLA in healthy donors. Study-wide points: In vitro confirmation showed a few CMV-associated chains to be CMV antigen specific. The dataset shows that most TCR sequences were rare, while some public TCRs occurred in many donors.

Researchers ran the PCR with 60 Vbeta and 13 Jbeta primers. Sequencing used immunoSEQ multiplex PCR; TCRdb keeps in-frame clones, though not all of them. The sample includes 200,000 to 250,000 clones, around 76% of them seen just once. This clone was found once. Its antigen is unidentified. The germline gives CDR1 SGHTA, CDR2 FQGTGA. V was pared by 5 bases and J by 2 bases, with 4 bases between. The CDR3 extends over 13 amino acids. The sequence was obtained from a young man in good health and CMV-seronegative. The chain employs TRBV7-3 and TRBJ2-6; D is uncertain. Material for sequencing was PBMCs. The DNA for the CDR3 is TGTGCCAGCAGCCCGGCTGGGGCCAACGTCCTGACTTTC. Residues: CASSPAGANVLTF.